A single sample is the source of the 27 T cell receptor beta chains below, sequenced in a study of cytomegalovirus exposure and HLA in healthy donors. The PCR contained 60 Vbeta and 13 Jbeta primers. Here immunoSEQ multiplex PCR was the method, and the copy in TCRdb shows in-frame clones only, minus some. The top ten hold about 8.3% of the sample, which has 110,000 or so clones, roughly 71% seen once. The sequencing sample was made of PBMCs. The receptor set was obtained from a man younger than 35 in good health and CMV-seropositive.

A remark on this clone: The sample carries other DNA sequences with the same CDR3. The genes are TRBV5-1 and TRBJ2-1; 8 bases line up with TRBD2. In germline, CDR1 is SGHRS, CDR2 YFSETQ. V lost 3 bases and J lost 0; bases outside the gene matches: 5. This CDR3 region has 16 residues. CDR3: CASSSLAGSSYNEQFF. DNA of the CDR3: TGCGCCAGCAGCTCCTTAGCGGGGTCCTCCTACAATGAGCAGTTCTTC. The whole variable domain, filled in from reference TRBV5-1 and TRBJ2-1, reads KAGVTQTPRYLIKTRGQQVTLSCSPISGHRSVSWYQQTPGQGLQFLFEYFSETQRNKGNFPGRFSGRQFSNSRSEMNVSTLELGDSALYLCASSSLAGSSYNEQFFGPGTRLTVL.

The chain joins TRBV14 to TRBJ2-2; D uncertain. V was shortened by 4 bases and J by 7 bases, with 7 bases between the two germline ends. Looked up from germline, CDR1 is SGHDN and CDR2 is FVKESK. The CDR3 totals 12 residues. CDR3 sequence: CASSPAVGELFF. CDR3 coding DNA: TGTGCCAGCAGCCCGGCGGTCGGGGAGCTGTTTTTT. Full variable domain (outside the CDR3, taken from reference TRBV14 and TRBJ2-2): EAGVTQFPSHSVIEKGQTVTLRCDPISGHDNLYWYRRVMGKEIKFLLHFVKESKQDESGMPNNRFLAERTGGTYSTLKVQPAELEDSGVYFCASSPAVGELFFGEGSRLTVL.

The gene calls are TRBV28 and TRBJ2-1; the D gene is possibly TRBD2 (6 bases). Per the germline V gene, CDR1 is MDHEN and CDR2 is SYDVKM. Trimming cost V 4 bases and J 3 bases, with 22 bases left between them. The CDR3 covers 18 residues. In nucleotides, the CDR3 is TGTGCCAGCAGTTCAGCCCCCCATAGTGCGGGGTTCTACAATGAGCAGTTCTTC. Its translation is CASSSAPHSAGFYNEQFF.

The CDR3 loop reads CASSLGTKFQYF. The CDR3, as DNA: TGTGCCAGCAGCTTAGGGACTAAGTTTCAGTATTTT. This sequence joins TRBV5-6 and TRBJ2-3; TRBD2 matches at 7 bases. This CDR3 region has 12 residues. CDR1 is SGHDT and CDR2 is YYEEEE in the germline V gene. Trimming cost V 2 bases and J 12 bases; bases outside gene matches: 6.

This clone was counted only a few times. Different DNA sequences within this sample yield the same CDR3. This chain connects TRBV2 to TRBJ1-6, with TRBD1 identical over 7 bases. The CDR3 spans 19 residues. Germline V gene sequence: CDR1 SNHLY, CDR2 FYNNEI. V lost 8 bases and J lost 3; bases outside the gene matches: 19. The CDR3 nucleotides read TGTGCCAGCCGATCCGGGACAGCTGCAGCTGGGGGCTATAATTCACCCCTCCACTTT. It codes for CASRSGTAAAGGYNSPLHF.

The J gene is TRBJ2-5, the V gene TRBV27; D gene unclear. Trimming stripped 3 bases from V and 5 bases from J, with 10 bases between. CDR1 MNHEY and CDR2 SMNVEV come from the germline V gene (reference sequence). This CDR3 contains 13 residues. CDR3 nucleotide sequence: TGTGCCAGCAGTTTGGTCGTCGGGGAGACCCAGTACTTC. Translated, it gives CASSLVVGETQYF.

V and J are TRBV5-5 and TRBJ1-1, with 7 bases aligning to TRBD1. The CDR3 extends over 12 amino acids. The germline CDR1 and CDR2 sequences are SGHKS and YYEKEE (reference sequence). J gave up 6 bases and V 3 bases, and 2 bases lay outside the gene matches. The CDR3 reads CASSSTGSEAFF. CDR3 sequence (DNA): TGTGCCAGCAGCTCGACAGGGTCTGAAGCTTTCTTT.

The chain has TRBV6-1 and TRBJ2-5, with a tentative D call TRBD2 (5 bases). The closer fit of TRBJ2-7 to the DNA end suggests the J call may be wrong. Germline CDR1 and CDR2: MNHNS and SASEGT. The CDR3 has 11 residues. CDR3 coding DNA: TGTGCCAGCAGTCTGAGCGGCGAGCAGTACTTC. Its protein is CASSLSGEQYF.

The CDR3: CASSPGGGRGAETQYF. The CDR3, as DNA: TGTGCCAGCAGCCCGGGGGGCGGCCGAGGGGCAGAGACCCAGTACTTC. V is TRBV5-6 and J is TRBJ2-5, with D maybe TRBD2 (7 bases). Germline V lookup: CDR1 SGHDT, CDR2 YYEEEE. Trimming stripped 4 bases from V and 4 bases from J, with 20 bases between. The CDR3 extends over 16 amino acids.

The chain carries TRBV15 and TRBJ2-5, with 9 bases aligning to TRBD1. This CDR3 comprises 15 residues. Per germline, CDR1 LNHNV and CDR2 YYDKDF (reference sequence). With V trimmed by 3 bases and J by 5 bases, 7 bases remained unmatched. CDR3 in DNA: TGTGCCACCAGCAGGTTACAGGGGGCGGGGGAGACCCAGTACTTC. As protein: CATSRLQGAGETQYF.

The genes are TRBV6-1 and TRBJ1-4, with TRBD1 identical over 9 bases. CDR1 MNHNS and CDR2 SASEGT come from the germline V gene. The V and J ends lost 4 bases and 7 bases, in that order; junction bases with no gene match: 4. There are 14 residues in the CDR3. As DNA, the CDR3 is TGTGCCAGCAGTGCCGGGACAGGGCCTGAAAAACTGTTTTTT. Protein product: CASSAGTGPEKLFF.

This clone was counted a single time. DNA for the CDR3: TGCGCCAGCAGAAGGACAGGGGGCGGCACCGGGGAGCTGTTTTTT. Translated: CASRRTGGGTGELFF. This chain links TRBV10-1 with TRBJ2-2; 11 nucleotides agree with TRBD1. The CDR3 extends over 15 amino acids. Germline CDR1 WNHNN, CDR2 SYGVQD (reference sequence). V was pared by 6 bases and J by 4 bases, with 4 bases of the junction left unmatched.

The V call is TRBV29-1, the J call TRBJ1-4; D remains unclear. Trimming pared 7 bases from V and 6 bases from J, leaving 12 bases between. The germline V gene encodes CDR1 SQVTM and CDR2 ANQGSEA. The CDR3 runs to 12 residues. The CDR3 sequence is CSAIGIDEKLFF. CDR3 bases: TGCAGCGCGATCGGTATAGATGAAAAACTGTTTTTT.

The V call is TRBV5-1, the J call TRBJ2-1; D is unclear. Per the germline V gene, CDR1 is SGHRS and CDR2 is YFSETQ. Trimming cost V 0 bases and J 0 bases, with 7 bases left between them. The CDR3 runs 15 residues. CDR3 in amino acids: CASSLATPSYNEQFF. In nucleotides, the CDR3 is TGCGCCAGCAGCTTGGCTACTCCCTCCTACAATGAGCAGTTCTTC.

This chain joins TRBV18 and TRBJ1-5; no clear D. Germline V gene data show CDR1 as KGHSH and CDR2 as LQKENI. This CDR3 has 15 residues. V shed 1 base and J shed 5 bases, with 12 bases lying between them. In nucleotides, the CDR3 is TGTGCCAGCTCACCACTAGGTGGGCCGGATCAGCCCCAGCATTTT. Protein sequence: CASSPLGGPDQPQHF.

The CDR3 here is CASSPSGGTRPYEQYF. The CDR3 nucleotides read TGTGCCAGCAGCCCTTCGGGAGGGACCCGACCCTACGAGCAGTACTTC. V and J are TRBV9 and TRBJ2-7, with 8 bases fitting TRBD2. CDR1 is SGDLS and CDR2 is YYNGEE in the germline V gene. The V gene end was trimmed by 4 bases and the J gene end by 2 bases; junction bases not matched to a gene: 11. This CDR3 is built from 16 residues.

The chain links TRBV9 to TRBJ1-2; D call uncertain. CDR3 length equals 16 residues. The V gene lost 4 bases and the J gene lost 8 bases, with 24 bases spanning the gap. The germline V gene has CDR1 SGDLS and CDR2 YYNGEE. As DNA, the CDR3 is TGTGCCAGCAGCATAATCCCCGGAGGCCTGATGGGCGGCTACACCTTC. This sequence encodes CASSIIPGGLMGGYTF.

The J gene is TRBJ1-2, the V gene TRBV10-3; TRBD1 agrees at 8 bases. CDR1 is ENHRY, CDR2 SYGVKD, per germline. This CDR3 has 12 amino acids. Trimming took 4 bases from V and 8 from J; bases not matched to a gene: 3. In nucleotides, the CDR3 is TGTGCCATCAGTGCGGACAGGGAAGGCTACACCTTC. Amino acid sequence: CAISADREGYTF.

This chain joins TRBV4-2 and TRBJ2-1; 10 nucleotides line up with TRBD2. The CDR3 totals 15 residues. Trimming took 5 bases from V and 7 from J; bases not matched to a gene: 8. The germline V gene has CDR1 LGHNA and CDR2 YNFKEQ. As DNA, the CDR3 is TGTGCCAGCAGCGGGGCTAGCGGGGGCTCGAATGAGCAGTTCTTC. It codes for CASSGASGGSNEQFF.

The chain is built from TRBV6-6 and TRBJ2-2; D may be TRBD2 (5 bases). This CDR3 has 14 amino acids. Germline V gene data show CDR1 as MNHNY and CDR2 as SVGAGI (reference sequence). V lost 2 bases and J 5 bases, leaving 9 bases between the germline ends. The chain's CDR3 is CASSYQRQTGELFF. CDR3 nucleotide sequence: TGTGCCAGCAGTTACCAGCGGCAGACCGGGGAGCTGTTTTTT.

In DNA, the CDR3 is TGCACCAGCAGCCAAGTGACGGGACAGAGCTCCTACGAGCAGTACGTC. Its translation: CTSSQVTGQSSYEQYV. J is TRBJ2-7 and V is TRBV1; the table's D call TRBD1 went unverified against the DNA. TRBV1 is labeled a pseudogene. The CDR3 runs 16 residues.

CDR3: CASSSQRGVQGTQYF. CDR3 coding DNA: TGTGCCAGCAGCTCTCAGCGGGGGGTTCAGGGTACGCAGTATTTT. This sequence joins TRBV7-2 and TRBJ2-3, with 9 bases that match TRBD2. There are 15 residues in the CDR3. V dropped 4 bases and J dropped 8; count of bases not matched to a gene: 10. Per the germline V gene, CDR1 is SGHTA and CDR2 is FQGNSA.

The rearrangement uses TRBV11-2 and TRBJ2-5, with 9 positions matching TRBD2. Per the germline V gene, CDR1 is SGHAT and CDR2 is FQNNGV. The CDR3 totals 15 residues. With V trimmed by 2 bases and J by 4 bases, 5 bases remained unmatched. The CDR3 spells CASSLFGGGAETQYF. DNA for the CDR3: TGTGCCAGCAGCTTATTCGGCGGGGGGGCAGAGACCCAGTACTTC.

V usage is TRBV28 and J usage is TRBJ1-1, with 8 nucleotides matching TRBD1. The CDR3 is 12 residues long. Germline CDR1 reads MDHEN; CDR2 reads SYDVKM. The CDR3 spells CGAGGMNTEAFF. The CDR3 nucleotides read TGTGGAGCAGGGGGCATGAACACTGAAGCTTTCTTT.

V gene TRBV18 combines with J gene TRBJ1-1; D is unclear. The CDR3 spans 14 residues. V lost 8 bases and J lost 2, with 15 bases in between. Germline V gene data show CDR1 as KGHSH and CDR2 as LQKENI. The CDR3 bases are TGTGCCAGCGAGCGGTCTTACGGAAACACTGAAGCTTTCTTT. Amino acids: CASERSYGNTEAFF.

The chain joins TRBV19 to TRBJ2-5; 10 nucleotides align to TRBD1. This CDR3 has 16 amino acids. V dropped 1 base and J dropped 2; count of bases not matched to a gene: 4. Germline V CDR1 and CDR2: LNHDA, SQIVND (reference sequence). CDR3 residues: CASSIGTGGKQETQYF. The CDR3 DNA follows: TGTGCCAGTAGTATAGGGACAGGGGGAAAACAAGAGACCCAGTACTTC.

The genes are TRBV6-5 and TRBJ2-5, with a weak D call TRBD1 (5 bases). Trimming pared 4 bases from V and 0 bases from J, leaving 12 bases between. CDR3 length: 15 amino acids. Germline V gives CDR1 MNHEY, CDR2 SVGAGI. CDR3 DNA sequence: TGTGCCAGCAGTTCGAGCTACAGGTACCAAGAGACCCAGTACTTC. Protein product: CASSSSYRYQETQYF.